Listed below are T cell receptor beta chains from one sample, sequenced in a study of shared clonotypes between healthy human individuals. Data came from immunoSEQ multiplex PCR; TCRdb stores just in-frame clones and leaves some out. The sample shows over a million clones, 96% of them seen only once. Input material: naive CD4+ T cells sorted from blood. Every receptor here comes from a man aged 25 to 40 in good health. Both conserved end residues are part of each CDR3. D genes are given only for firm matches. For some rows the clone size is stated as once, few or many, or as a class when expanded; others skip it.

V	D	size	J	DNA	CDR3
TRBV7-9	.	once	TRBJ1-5	TGTGCCAGCAGCTTTGGTTTGAATCAGCCCCAGCATTTT	CASSFGLNQPQHF
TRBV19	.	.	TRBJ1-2	TGTGCCAGTAGTATAGATCCGACAGCTTATGGCTACACCTTC	CASSIDPTAYGYTF
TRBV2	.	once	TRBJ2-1	TGTGCCAGCAGTGAATCGTTAGACAATGAGCAGTTCTTC	CASSESLDNEQFF
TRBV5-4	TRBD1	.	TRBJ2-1	TGTGCCAGCAGCTTGGGCGGGACAGGGGGATACAATGAGCAGTTCTTC	CASSLGGTGGYNEQFF
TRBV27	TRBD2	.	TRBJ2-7	TGTGCCAGCAGTTGGACTAGCGCAACCTACGAGCAGTACTTC	CASSWTSATYEQYF
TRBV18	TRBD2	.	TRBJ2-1	TGTGCCAGCTCACTTACGGGACTAGATCGCTCCTACAATGAGCAGTTCTTC	CASSLTGLDRSYNEQFF
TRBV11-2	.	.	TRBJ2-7	TGTGCCAGCAGCTTAGTCCGGACCGAGCAGTACTTC	CASSLVRTEQYF
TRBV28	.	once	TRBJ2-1	TGTGCCAGCACCCGCGAACTCACTAGGACATATTACAATGAGCAGTTCTTC	CASTRELTRTYYNEQFF
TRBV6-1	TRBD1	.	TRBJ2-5	TGTGCCAGCAGTCGGGACAGGGGTGACTGGGGGACCCAGTACTTC	CASSRDRGDWGTQYF
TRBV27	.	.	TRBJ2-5	TGTGCCAGCAGTAGGGAGACCCAGTACTTC	CASSRETQYF
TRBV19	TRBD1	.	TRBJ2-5	TGTGCCAGTAGTACCTCATGGACAGGGGTCGGAGAGACCCAGTACTTC	CASSTSWTGVGETQYF
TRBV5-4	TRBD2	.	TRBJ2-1	TGTGCCAGCAGCCGTATGGCGCTAGCGGACTCCTACAATGAGCAGTTCTTC	CASSRMALADSYNEQFF
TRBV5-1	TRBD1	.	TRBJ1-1	TGCGCCAGCAGCTTAGGGGGCCAAATAGGGACTGAAGCTTTCTTT	CASSLGGQIGTEAFF
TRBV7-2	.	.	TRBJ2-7	TGTGCCAGCAACGAGCCAAACCGCTACGAGCAGTACTTC	CASNEPNRYEQYF
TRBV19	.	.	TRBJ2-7	TGTGCCAGTAGTATTGATCAGGGGACCCGTTGGGGCGAGCAGTACTTC	CASSIDQGTRWGEQYF
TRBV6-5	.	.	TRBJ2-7	TGTGCCAGCAGACAACAGTACGAGCAGTACTTC	CASRQQYEQYF
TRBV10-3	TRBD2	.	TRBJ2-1	TGTGCCATCAGAGCCACCGGGACTAGCGGGTTCTATGAGCAGTTCTTC	CAIRATGTSGFYEQFF
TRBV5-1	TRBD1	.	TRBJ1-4	TGCGCCAGCAGCCCGGACAGGGGGAATGAAAAACTGTTTTTT	CASSPDRGNEKLFF
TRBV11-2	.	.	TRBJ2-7	TGTGCCAGCAGCTTAAGTCGGGGGAGCTACTACGAGCAGTACTTC	CASSLSRGSYYEQYF
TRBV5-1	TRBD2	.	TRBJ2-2	TGCGCCCGTAGCTGGCAGGGACTAGCGGGAGGGTCAGGGGAGCTGTTTTTT	CARSWQGLAGGSGELFF
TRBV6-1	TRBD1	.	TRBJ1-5	TGTGCCAGCAGTGAGAGAACAGGGGCTACCAATCAGCCCCAGCATTTT	CASSERTGATNQPQHF
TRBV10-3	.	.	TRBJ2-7	TGTGCCATCAGTGAGTCATTTTTTGGGGACTCTGTCTACGAGCAGTACTTC	CAISESFFGDSVYEQYF
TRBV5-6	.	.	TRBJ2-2	TGTGCCAGCAGCTTGGTCTTATCGGGGACGAACACCGGGGAGCTGTTTTTT	CASSLVLSGTNTGELFF
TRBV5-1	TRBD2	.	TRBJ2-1	TGCGCCAGCACCTCGACCGGGACTAGCATGAATGAGCAGTTCTTC	CASTSTGTSMNEQFF
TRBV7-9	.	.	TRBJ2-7	TGTGCCAGCAGCTTCGGGGTTTACTCCTACGAGCAGTACTTC	CASSFGVYSYEQYF
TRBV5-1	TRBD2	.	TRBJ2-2	TGCGCCAGCAGCTTTACGGGACTAGCGGGAGCCGCGAATACCGGGGAGCTGTTTTTT	CASSFTGLAGAANTGELFF
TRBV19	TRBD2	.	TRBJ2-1	TGTGCCAGCGCCATAGCGGGAGCGTCCTACAATGAGCAGTTCTTC	CASAIAGASYNEQFF
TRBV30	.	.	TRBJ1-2	TGTGCCTGGAGTGACATCAGGGAAAACTATGGCTACACCTTC	CAWSDIRENYGYTF
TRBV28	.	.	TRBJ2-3	TGTGCCAGCAGTCCAGTGGGACTCCTCACAGATACGCAGTATTTT	CASSPVGLLTDTQYF
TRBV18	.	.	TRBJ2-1	TGTGCCAGCTCACCCCTTGTGGGGGAGAAGCAGTTCTTC	CASSPLVGEKQFF
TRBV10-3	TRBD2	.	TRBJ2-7	TGTGCCATCAGTGATAGCGGGAGTCCCTCCTACGAGCAGTACTTC	CAISDSGSPSYEQYF
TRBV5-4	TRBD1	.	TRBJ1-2	TGTGCCAGCAGCTTCCCGACAGGGGGTGACTATGGCTACACCTTC	CASSFPTGGDYGYTF
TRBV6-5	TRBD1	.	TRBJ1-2	TGTGCCAGCAGCCAGACAGGGGAGCGTGGCTACACCTTC	CASSQTGERGYTF
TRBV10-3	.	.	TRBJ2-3	TGTGCCATCAGTGAGTTCCTGGGTTCGGATACGCAGTATTTT	CAISEFLGSDTQYF
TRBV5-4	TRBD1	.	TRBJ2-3	TGTGCCAGCAGCTTGGAAGGGGGCTCATCGTATTCAGATACGCAGTATTTT	CASSLEGGSSYSDTQYF
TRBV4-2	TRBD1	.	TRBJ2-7	TGTGCCAGCAGCCAAGAAGGGGGGACAGGGTTGGGCGAGCAGTACTTC	CASSQEGGTGLGEQYF
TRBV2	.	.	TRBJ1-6	TGTGCCAGCAGTGAAGGTGTCCAAAGCTCCTATAATTCACCCCTCCACTTT	CASSEGVQSSYNSPLHF
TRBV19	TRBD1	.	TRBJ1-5	TGTGCCAGTAACCAGGGACAGGGGAATCAGCCCCAGCATTTT	CASNQGQGNQPQHF
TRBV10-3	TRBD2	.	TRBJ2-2	TGTGCCATACTAGCGGGAGAGTACGGGGAGCTGTTTTTT	CAILAGEYGELFF
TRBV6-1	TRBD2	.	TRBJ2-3	TGTGCCAGCAGTAAGACTAGCGGGTACACAGATACGCAGTATTTT	CASSKTSGYTDTQYF
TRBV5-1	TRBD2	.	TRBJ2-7	TGCGCCAGCAGCATTAGCGGGAGTAGCTACGAGCAGTACTTC	CASSISGSSYEQYF
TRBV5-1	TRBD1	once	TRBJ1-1	TGCGCCAGCAGCTTGGGAGTTGCGACAGGGGGCTTTGAAGCTTTCTTT	CASSLGVATGGFEAFF
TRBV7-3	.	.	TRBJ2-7	TGTGCCAGCAGCTTGACGCCACTCCACGAGCAGTACTTC	CASSLTPLHEQYF
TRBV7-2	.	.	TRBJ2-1	TGTGCCAGCAGCTTAGGGGTCCCGGAGTACAATGAGCAGTTCTTC	CASSLGVPEYNEQFF
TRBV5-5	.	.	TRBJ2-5	TGTGCCAGCAGCTCCCTGCAGGGCCGGGAGACCCAGTACTTC	CASSSLQGRETQYF
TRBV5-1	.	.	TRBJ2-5	TGCGCCAGCAGCTTCGAGGGTCTACCTCAAGAGACCCAGTACTTC	CASSFEGLPQETQYF
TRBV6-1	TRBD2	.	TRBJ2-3	TGTGCCAGCAGTGCCCTTACCAGACTAGCGGGGACCACAGATACGCAGTATTTT	CASSALTRLAGTTDTQYF
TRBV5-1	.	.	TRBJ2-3	TGCGCCAGCAGCTTGATGGGGGAGGAGGTTACGCAGTATTTT	CASSLMGEEVTQYF
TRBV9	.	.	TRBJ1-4	TGTGCCAGCAGCATAACCTTTGCAACTAATGAAAAACTGTTTTTT	CASSITFATNEKLFF